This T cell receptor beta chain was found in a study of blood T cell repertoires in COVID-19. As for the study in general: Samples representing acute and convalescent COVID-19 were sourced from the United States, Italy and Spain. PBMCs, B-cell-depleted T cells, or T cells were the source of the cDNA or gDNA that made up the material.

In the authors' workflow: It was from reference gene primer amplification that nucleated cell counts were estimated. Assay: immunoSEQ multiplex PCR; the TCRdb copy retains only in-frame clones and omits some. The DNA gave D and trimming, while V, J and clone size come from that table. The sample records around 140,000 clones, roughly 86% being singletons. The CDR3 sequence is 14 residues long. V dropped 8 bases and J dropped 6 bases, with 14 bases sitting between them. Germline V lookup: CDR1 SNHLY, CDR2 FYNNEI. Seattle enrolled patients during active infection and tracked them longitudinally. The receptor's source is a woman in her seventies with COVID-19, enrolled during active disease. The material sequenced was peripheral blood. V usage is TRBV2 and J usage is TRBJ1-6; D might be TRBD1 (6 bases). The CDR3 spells CASDPGRGNSPLHF. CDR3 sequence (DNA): TGTGCCAGCGACCCGGGCAGGGGTAATTCACCCCTCCACTTT.